These 24 T cell receptor beta chains were sequenced from one sample in a study of cytomegalovirus exposure and HLA in healthy donors. The PCR contained 60 Vbeta and 13 Jbeta primers. Measured with immunoSEQ multiplex PCR; TCRdb has only the in-frame clones, and not every one. Altogether under 150,000 clones are present, approximately 85% being singletons, with the ten largest covering more than 1.5%. Sequencing used PBMCs. These receptors all stem from a boy aged 10-17 years in good health and CMV-seronegative.

This clone appeared a single time. The chain combines TRBV9 with TRBJ1-3; TRBD1 aligns across 8 bases. CDR1 and CDR2 (germline): SGDLS, YYNGEE. V shed 2 bases, J shed 6 bases, and the junction held 4 bases outside the gene matches. The CDR3 runs 14 residues. This CDR3 reads CASSVGQGKNTIYF. CDR3 coding DNA: TGTGCCAGCAGCGTCGGACAGGGTAAAAACACCATATATTTT.

This chain links TRBV4-2 with TRBJ2-1, with D possibly being TRBD2 (5 bases). The CDR3 runs to 14 residues. The germline V gene has CDR1 LGHNA and CDR2 YNFKEQ. Deletions cut 0 bases from V and 8 bases from J, with 11 bases between. The CDR3 region is CASSQEDSRDEQFF. CDR3 sequence (DNA): TGTGCCAGCAGCCAAGAGGACTCACGGGATGAGCAGTTCTTC.

The V gene is TRBV6-1, the J gene TRBJ2-2; 8 nucleotides agree with TRBD1. Per germline, CDR1 MNHNS and CDR2 SASEGT. The CDR3 runs to 18 residues. V trimming: 0 bases; J trimming: 4 bases; junction bases outside the gene matches: 10. For the CDR3, the DNA is TGTGCCAGCAGTGAAGCCCGGACAGGGCGCTTTGTCACCGGGGAGCTGTTTTTT. Its protein is CASSEARTGRFVTGELFF.

The rearrangement uses TRBV11-2 and TRBJ2-7; D is uncertain. The CDR3 has 11 residues. CDR1 and CDR2 (germline): SGHAT, FQNNGV. The V and J ends lost 5 bases and 6 bases respectively, with 8 bases between them. The CDR3 is CASSPNTEQYF. CDR3 DNA sequence: TGTGCCAGCAGCCCGAACACCGAGCAGTACTTC.

V gene TRBV7-8 combines with J gene TRBJ1-5; tentatively, D is TRBD1 (5 bases). Germline V gene lookup returns CDR1 SGHVS and CDR2 FQNEAQ. V was trimmed by 1 base and J by 7 bases, leaving 11 bases between them. The CDR3 contains 14 residues. CDR3: CASSLGRVQQPQHF. Written as DNA, the CDR3 is TGTGCCAGCAGCTTAGGCAGGGTGCAGCAGCCCCAGCATTTT.

The chain is built from TRBV7-2 and TRBJ2-1; D perhaps matches TRBD2 (5 bases). Germline CDR1 and CDR2: SGHTA and FQGNSA. Between the trimmed V and J ends, which lost 1 base and 7 bases, there was a span of 14 bases. The CDR3 sequence is 15 residues long. The CDR3 is CASSLGGSTGNEQFF. In nucleotides, the CDR3 is TGTGCCAGCAGCTTAGGAGGGAGTACGGGGAATGAGCAGTTCTTC.

This chain joins TRBV27 and TRBJ1-1; 8 bases line up with TRBD1. This CDR3 contains 13 residues. With 9 bases clipped from V and 8 bases from J, the junction kept 11 bases outside the gene matches. CDR1 and CDR2 (germline): MNHEY, SMNVEV (reference sequence). The CDR3 DNA sequence: TGTGCCAGTCGACAGACAGGGGCAGAAGAAGCTTTCTTT. Translating it yields CASRQTGAEEAFF.

The J gene is TRBJ1-2, the V gene TRBV7-2; 8 bases map to TRBD1. The CDR3 extends over 12 amino acids. Germline CDR1 and CDR2: SGHTA and FQGNSA. V lost 3 bases to trimming and J lost 8 bases; unmatched junction nucleotides: 2. The CDR3 DNA reads as TGTGCCAGCAGCTTCGCAGGGGGCGGCTACACCTTC. Translation gives CASSFAGGGYTF.

The chain joins TRBV4-2 to TRBJ1-4, with D hard to call. CDR3 length: 15 amino acids. CDR1 is LGHNA and CDR2 is YNFKEQ in the germline V gene. The V gene lost 1 base and the J gene lost 0 bases, with 6 bases spanning the gap. This CDR3 is CASSQVRATNEKLFF. The CDR3 DNA reads TGTGCCAGCAGCCAAGTAAGAGCAACTAATGAAAAACTGTTTTTT.

The chain joins TRBV4-3 to TRBJ2-1; weak D call: TRBD2 (6 bases). Germline V gene sequence: CDR1 LGHNA, CDR2 YSLEER. There are 18 residues in the CDR3. V was shortened by 0 bases and J by 7 bases, with 22 bases between the two germline ends. DNA for the CDR3: TGCGCCAGCAGCCAAGATCTTGTGGGTACCTTGGGGGGTAATGAGCAGTTCTTC. Protein: CASSQDLVGTLGGNEQFF.

V and J are TRBV18 and TRBJ2-2; D may be TRBD1 (6 bases). From germline, CDR1 is KGHSH and CDR2 LQKENI. This CDR3 has 14 amino acids. The V and J ends lost 4 bases and 1 base respectively, with 7 bases between them. CDR3 sequence (DNA): TGTGCCAGCTCACTGACAGGGAACACCGGGGAGCTGTTTTTT. It yields the protein CASSLTGNTGELFF.

This chain uses TRBV7-2 with TRBJ2-5, with D maybe TRBD2 (5 bases). V lost 2 bases and J lost 5, with 18 bases in between. From germline, CDR1 is SGHTA and CDR2 FQGNSA. The CDR3 runs to 16 residues. CDR3 protein: CASSLSPSNRRETQYF. CDR3 nucleotides: TGTGCCAGCAGCTTAAGTCCTTCCAACCGGAGGGAGACCCAGTACTTC.

This clone was found once. The V call is TRBV6-1, the J call TRBJ1-4, with 8 bases matching TRBD1. The CDR3 covers 15 residues. V trimming: 5 bases; J trimming: 0 bases; junction bases outside the gene matches: 2. Germline lookup yields CDR1 MNHNS and CDR2 SASEGT. CDR3 sequence: CASSRTGSTNEKLFF. The CDR3 coding sequence is TGTGCCAGCAGTCGGACAGGGTCAACTAATGAAAAACTGTTTTTT.

This chain joins TRBV13 and TRBJ1-5; 7 bases line up with TRBD1. The germline V gene has CDR1 PRHDT and CDR2 FYEKMQ (reference sequence). V shed 5 bases, J shed 6 bases, and the junction held 7 bases outside the gene matches. This CDR3 is 14 amino acids long. The CDR3 DNA reads as TGTGCCAGCAGCAACAGGGGTGGGGGTCAGCCCCAGCATTTT. Residues: CASSNRGGGQPQHF.

The chain joins TRBV6-1 to TRBJ1-4, with 7 positions matching TRBD1. V lost 7 bases, J lost 7 bases, and 12 bases stayed unmatched. Germline V gives CDR1 MNHNS, CDR2 SASEGT. The CDR3 has 15 amino acids. For the CDR3, the DNA is TGTGCCAGCAAGGGACAGCCTTCGAAAGGTGAAAAACTGTTTTTT. It yields the protein CASKGQPSKGEKLFF.

The chain couples TRBV19 to TRBJ1-5; D is undetermined. The length of the CDR3 is 14 residues. Germline CDR1 LNHDA, CDR2 SQIVND (reference sequence). The V end was cut by 3 bases, the J end by 7 bases, with 13 bases between. The CDR3 is CASSMGRFGQPQHF. The CDR3 nucleotides are TGTGCCAGTAGTATGGGCAGGTTCGGCCAGCCCCAGCATTTT.

The chain carries TRBV7-2 and TRBJ1-1; TRBD1 is a possible D gene (5 bases). Trimming cost V 4 bases and J 2 bases, with 11 bases left between them. CDR3 length: 14 residues. Germline values: CDR1 SGHTA, CDR2 FQGNSA. CDR3 in DNA: TGTGCCAGCAGCTCCAGGGTGGTAAACACTGAAGCTTTCTTT. Its translation is CASSSRVVNTEAFF.

The chain couples TRBV7-9 to TRBJ1-5; possible D gene TRBD1, 6 bases. The CDR3 contains 13 residues. V shed 3 bases and J shed 5 bases, with 8 bases lying between them. The germline CDR1 and CDR2 sequences are SEHNR and FQNEAQ (reference sequence). The CDR3 coding sequence is TGTGCCAGCAGCTTCAGGACAGATCAGCCCCAGCATTTT. This sequence encodes CASSFRTDQPQHF.

This clone was recorded once. The chain uses TRBV19 and TRBJ2-7, with TRBD1 identical over 9 bases. CDR1 and CDR2 from the germline V gene are LNHDA and SQIVND (reference sequence). After removal of 6 bases from V and 4 bases from J, the junction contained 7 bases not matched to a gene. The CDR3 extends over 14 amino acids. Written as DNA, the CDR3 is TGTGCCAGTAGCCCGGGACAGGGCTTTTACGAGCAGTACTTC. It is translated as CASSPGQGFYEQYF.

The rearrangement joins TRBV9 to TRBJ1-4; 9 nucleotides match TRBD1. There are 14 residues in the CDR3. The V gene's germline CDR1 is SGDLS and CDR2 YYNGEE. Trimming took 3 bases from V and 7 from J; bases not matched to a gene: 4. The CDR3 sequence: CASSADRGGEKLFF. In DNA form, the CDR3 reads TGTGCCAGCAGCGCCGACAGGGGGGGTGAAAAACTGTTTTTT.

V and J are TRBV25-1 and TRBJ1-1, with no clear D. Germline V gene lookup returns CDR1 MGHDK and CDR2 SYGVNS. Trimming took 2 bases from V and 1 from J, leaving 8 bases between them. The CDR3 runs 14 residues. The CDR3 DNA is TGTGCCAGCAGTGAACCCGAGAGGAACACTGAAGCTTTCTTT. Translation: CASSEPERNTEAFF.

The chain uses TRBV7-9 and TRBJ1-2; 8 bases align to TRBD1. CDR3 length: 14 amino acids. Germline-derived CDR1 and CDR2 are SEHNR and FQNEAQ (reference sequence). V lost 1 base to trimming and J lost 7 bases; unmatched junction nucleotides: 5. CDR3 nucleotide sequence: TGTGCCAGCAGCTTAGTTGCAGGGGGCGGTGGCTACACCTTC. Protein product: CASSLVAGGGGYTF.

The genes are TRBV7-2 and TRBJ1-3; 8 bases are shared with TRBD1. In germline, CDR1 is SGHTA, CDR2 FQGNSA. This CDR3 comprises 14 residues. V lost 6 bases and J lost 2; bases outside the gene matches: 3. The CDR3 here is CASRRQGPGNTIYF. Here the CDR3 DNA reads TGTGCCAGCAGGAGACAGGGGCCTGGAAACACCATATATTTT.

The V gene is TRBV7-2, the J gene TRBJ1-2; possibly TRBD1 for D (5 bases). The CDR3 spans 13 residues. V was pared by 5 bases and J by 7 bases, with 14 bases between. Germline V gene data show CDR1 as SGHTA and CDR2 as FQGNSA. The CDR3 sequence: CASSTSGGGGYTF. CDR3 coding DNA: TGTGCCAGCAGCACTTCGGGGGGGGGTGGCTACACCTTC.